Listed here is a single T cell receptor beta chain. Its specificity is unknown. The germline V gene has CDR1 SGDLS and CDR2 YYNGEE. This CDR3 has 16 amino acids. Germline trimming cut 2 bases from V and 5 bases from J; bases unmatched to any gene: 5. This entry belongs to a study of CD8 T cells in ankylosing spondylitis. Overall study results and limits: Seemingly characteristic of ankylosing spondylitis blood was a TCR beta motif consisting of eight highly homologous variants. According to the report, clones linked to the disease were significantly enriched in matched synovial fluid samples taken from ankylosing spondylitis patients.

TCRdb used MiXCR to reprocess the 5' RACE reads, holding one entry per CDR3 protein. This sample has around 390,000 distinct CDR3 sequences, with approximately 20% found just once. Sequenced input: blood, either unsorted or a sorted T cell fraction (not recorded which). The TCR was taken from a male donor with ankylosing spondylitis. The chain has TRBV9 and TRBJ2-2; 11 nucleotides agree with TRBD2. The CDR3 region is CASSVSGRAGTGELFF. The CDR3 DNA follows: TGTGCCAGCAGCGTTAGCGGGAGGGCCGGTACCGGGGAGCTGTTTTTT.